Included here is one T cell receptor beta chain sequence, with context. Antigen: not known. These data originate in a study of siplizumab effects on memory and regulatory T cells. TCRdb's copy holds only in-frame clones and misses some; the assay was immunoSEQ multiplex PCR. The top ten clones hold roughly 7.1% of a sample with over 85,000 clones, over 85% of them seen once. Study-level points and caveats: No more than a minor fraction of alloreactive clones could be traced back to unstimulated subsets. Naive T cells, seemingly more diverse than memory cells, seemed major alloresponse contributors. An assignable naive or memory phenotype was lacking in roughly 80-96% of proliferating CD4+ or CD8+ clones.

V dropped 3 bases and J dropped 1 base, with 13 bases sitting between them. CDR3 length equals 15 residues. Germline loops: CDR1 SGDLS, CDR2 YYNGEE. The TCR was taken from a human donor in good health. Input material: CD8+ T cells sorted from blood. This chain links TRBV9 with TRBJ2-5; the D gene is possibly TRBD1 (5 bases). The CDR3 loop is CASSADIALQETQYF. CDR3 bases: TGTGCCAGCAGCGCGGACATAGCACTCCAAGAGACCCAGTACTTC.